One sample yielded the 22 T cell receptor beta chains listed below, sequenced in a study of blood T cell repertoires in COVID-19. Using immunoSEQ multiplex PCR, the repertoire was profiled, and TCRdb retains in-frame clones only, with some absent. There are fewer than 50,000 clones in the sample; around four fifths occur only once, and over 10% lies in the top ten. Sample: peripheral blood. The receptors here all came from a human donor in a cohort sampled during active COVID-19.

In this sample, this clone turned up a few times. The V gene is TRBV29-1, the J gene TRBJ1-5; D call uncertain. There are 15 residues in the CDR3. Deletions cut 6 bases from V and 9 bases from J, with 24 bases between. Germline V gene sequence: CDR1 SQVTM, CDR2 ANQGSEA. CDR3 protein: CSVVETVNPPSPQHF. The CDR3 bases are TGCAGCGTCGTCGAGACTGTTAACCCTCCTTCGCCCCAGCATTTT.

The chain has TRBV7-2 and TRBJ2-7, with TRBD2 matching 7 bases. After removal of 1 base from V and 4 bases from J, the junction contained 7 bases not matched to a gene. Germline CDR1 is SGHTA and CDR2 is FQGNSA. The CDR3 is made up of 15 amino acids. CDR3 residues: CASSLEGGGVYEQYF. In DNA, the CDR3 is TGTGCCAGCAGCTTAGAAGGTGGGGGGGTATACGAGCAGTACTTC. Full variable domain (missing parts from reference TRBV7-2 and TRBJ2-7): GAGVSQSPSNKVTEKGKDVELRCDPISGHTALYWYRQSLGQGLEFLIYFQGNSAPDKSGLPSDRFSAERTGGSVSTLTIQRTQQEDSAVYLCASSLEGGGVYEQYFGPGTRLTVT.

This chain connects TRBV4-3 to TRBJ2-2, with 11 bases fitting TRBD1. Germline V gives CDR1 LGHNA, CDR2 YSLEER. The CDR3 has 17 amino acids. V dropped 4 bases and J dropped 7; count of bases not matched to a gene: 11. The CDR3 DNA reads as TGCGCCAGCAGCCCGGACTGGACAGGGGGCTTAGGCGGGGAGCTGTTTTTT. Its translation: CASSPDWTGGLGGELFF.

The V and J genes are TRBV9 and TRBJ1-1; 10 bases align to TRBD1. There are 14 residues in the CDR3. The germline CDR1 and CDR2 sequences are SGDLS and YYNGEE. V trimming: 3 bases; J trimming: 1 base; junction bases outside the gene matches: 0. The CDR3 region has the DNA TGTGCCAGCAGCGGACAGGGGGCGAACACTGAAGCTTTCTTT. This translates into CASSGQGANTEAFF.

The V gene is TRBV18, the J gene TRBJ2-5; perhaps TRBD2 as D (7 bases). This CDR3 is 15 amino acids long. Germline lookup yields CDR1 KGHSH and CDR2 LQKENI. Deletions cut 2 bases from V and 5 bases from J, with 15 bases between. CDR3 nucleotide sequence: TGTGCCAGCTCACCATCTTCGGGGGGCCGGGAGACCCAGTACTTC. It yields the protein CASSPSSGGRETQYF.

CDR3: CASSVVGQGEVGGYTF. DNA for the CDR3: TGTGCCAGCAGCGTAGTAGGACAGGGCGAAGTCGGGGGCTACACCTTC. The chain carries TRBV9 and TRBJ1-2, with TRBD1 matching over 8 bases. V gave up 0 bases and J gave up 8 bases; unmatched junction bases: 12. This CDR3 has 16 residues. CDR1 is SGDLS and CDR2 is YYNGEE in the germline V gene.

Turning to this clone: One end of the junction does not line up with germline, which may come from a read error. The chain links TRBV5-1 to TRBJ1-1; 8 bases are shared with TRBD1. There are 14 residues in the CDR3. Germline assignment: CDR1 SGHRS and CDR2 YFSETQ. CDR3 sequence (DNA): TGCGCCAGCAGATTGGACAGGGCGCTTACTGAAGCTTTCTTT. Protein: CASRLDRALTEAFF.

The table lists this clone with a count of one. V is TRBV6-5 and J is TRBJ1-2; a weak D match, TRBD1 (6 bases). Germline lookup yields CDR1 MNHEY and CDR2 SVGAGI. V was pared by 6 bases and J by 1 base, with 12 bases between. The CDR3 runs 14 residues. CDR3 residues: CASRGQHHNYGYTF. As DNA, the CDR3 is TGTGCCAGCAGAGGACAGCATCATAACTATGGCTACACCTTC.

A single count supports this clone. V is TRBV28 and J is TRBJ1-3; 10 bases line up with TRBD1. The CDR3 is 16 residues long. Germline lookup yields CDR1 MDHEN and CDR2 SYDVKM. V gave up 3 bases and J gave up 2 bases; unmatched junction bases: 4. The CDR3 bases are TGTGCCAGCAGTTTTGTCGGGACAGGGGCTGGAAACACCATATATTTT. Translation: CASSFVGTGAGNTIYF.

This CDR3 reads CASSLDTGQGATGEQYF. The CDR3 region has the DNA TGTGCCAGCAGCTTAGATACGGGTCAGGGGGCGACTGGAGAGCAGTACTTC. The chain joins TRBV11-2 to TRBJ2-7; TRBD1 aligns across 8 bases. This CDR3 is built from 17 residues. Looked up from germline, CDR1 is SGHAT and CDR2 is FQNNGV. The junction had 14 bases not matched to a gene; V was cut back by 0 bases and J by 7 bases. The full variable domain, rest sourced from reference TRBV11-2 and TRBJ2-7, is EAGVAQSPRYKIIEKRQSVAFWCNPISGHATLYWYQQILGQGPKLLIQFQNNGVVDDSQLPKDRFSAERLKGVDSTLKIQPAKLEDSAVYLCASSLDTGQGATGEQYFGPGTRLTVT.

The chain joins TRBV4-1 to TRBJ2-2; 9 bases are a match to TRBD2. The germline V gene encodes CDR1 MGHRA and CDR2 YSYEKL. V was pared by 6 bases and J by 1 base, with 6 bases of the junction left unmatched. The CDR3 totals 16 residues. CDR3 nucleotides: TGCGCCAGCAGTCCATTGACTAGCGGGAACACCGGGGAGCTGTTTTTT. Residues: CASSPLTSGNTGELFF.

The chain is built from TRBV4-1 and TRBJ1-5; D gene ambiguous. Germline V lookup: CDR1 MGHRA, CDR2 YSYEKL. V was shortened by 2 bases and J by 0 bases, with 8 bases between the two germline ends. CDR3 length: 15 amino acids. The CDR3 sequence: CASSQTTLSNQPQHF. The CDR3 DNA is TGCGCCAGCAGCCAAACGACTCTTAGCAATCAGCCCCAGCATTTT.

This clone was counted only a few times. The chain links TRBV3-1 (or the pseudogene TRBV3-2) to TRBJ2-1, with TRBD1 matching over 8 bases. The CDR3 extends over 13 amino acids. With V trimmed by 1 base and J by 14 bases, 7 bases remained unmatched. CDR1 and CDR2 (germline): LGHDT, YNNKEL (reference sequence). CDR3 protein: CASSQADRVEEFF. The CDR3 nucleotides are TGTGCCAGCAGCCAAGCGGACAGGGTGGAGGAGTTCTTC.

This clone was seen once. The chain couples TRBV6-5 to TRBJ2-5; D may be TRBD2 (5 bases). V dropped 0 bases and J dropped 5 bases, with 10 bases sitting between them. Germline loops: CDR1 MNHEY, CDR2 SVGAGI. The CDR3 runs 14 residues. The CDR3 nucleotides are TGTGCCAGCAGTTACTCTCGCGGGTGGGAGACCCAGTACTTC. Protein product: CASSYSRGWETQYF.

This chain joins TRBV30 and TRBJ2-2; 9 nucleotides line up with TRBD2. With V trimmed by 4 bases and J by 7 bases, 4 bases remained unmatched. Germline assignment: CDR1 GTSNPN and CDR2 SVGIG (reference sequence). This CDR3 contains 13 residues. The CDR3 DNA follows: TGTGCCTGGAATAGCGGGGGCAGCGGGGAGCTGTTTTTT. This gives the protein CAWNSGGSGELFF.

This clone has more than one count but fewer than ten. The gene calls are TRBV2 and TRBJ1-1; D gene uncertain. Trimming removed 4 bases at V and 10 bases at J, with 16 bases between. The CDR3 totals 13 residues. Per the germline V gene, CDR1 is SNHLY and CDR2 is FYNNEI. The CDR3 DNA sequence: TGTGCCAGCAGTGCTATCGAAATGAATGGAGCTTTCTTT. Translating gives CASSAIEMNGAFF.

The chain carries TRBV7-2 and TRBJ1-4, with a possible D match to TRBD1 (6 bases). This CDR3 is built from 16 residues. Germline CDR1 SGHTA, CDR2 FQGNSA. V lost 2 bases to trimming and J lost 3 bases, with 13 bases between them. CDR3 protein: CASSLTGRVANEKLFF. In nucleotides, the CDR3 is TGTGCCAGCAGCTTAACAGGGAGGGTAGCTAATGAAAAACTGTTTTTT.

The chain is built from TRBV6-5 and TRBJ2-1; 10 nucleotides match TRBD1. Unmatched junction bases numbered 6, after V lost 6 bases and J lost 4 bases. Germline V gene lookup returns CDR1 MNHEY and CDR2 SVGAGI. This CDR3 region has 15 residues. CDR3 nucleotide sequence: TGTGCCAGCAGAGCCGGGACAGGGGCGTACAATGAGCAGTTCTTC. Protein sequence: CASRAGTGAYNEQFF.

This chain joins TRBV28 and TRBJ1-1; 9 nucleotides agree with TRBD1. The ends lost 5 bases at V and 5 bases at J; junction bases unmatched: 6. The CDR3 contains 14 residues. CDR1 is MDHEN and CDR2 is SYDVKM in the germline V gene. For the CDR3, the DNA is TGTGCCAGCAGTCTCGGGACAGGGCAAACTGAAGCTTTCTTT. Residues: CASSLGTGQTEAFF.

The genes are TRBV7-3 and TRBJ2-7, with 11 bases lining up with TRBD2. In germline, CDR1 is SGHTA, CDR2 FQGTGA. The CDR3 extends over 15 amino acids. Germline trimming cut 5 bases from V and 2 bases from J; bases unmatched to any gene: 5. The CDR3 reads CASSLRLAGTYEQYF. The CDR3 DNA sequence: TGTGCCAGCAGCCTCAGACTAGCGGGGACCTACGAGCAGTACTTC.

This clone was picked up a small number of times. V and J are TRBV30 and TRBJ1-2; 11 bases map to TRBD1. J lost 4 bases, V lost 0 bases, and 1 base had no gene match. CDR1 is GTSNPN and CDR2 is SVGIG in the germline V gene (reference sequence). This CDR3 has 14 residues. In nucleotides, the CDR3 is TGTGCCTGGAGTGTAGGACAGGGGGCCTATGGCTACACCTTC. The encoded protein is CAWSVGQGAYGYTF.

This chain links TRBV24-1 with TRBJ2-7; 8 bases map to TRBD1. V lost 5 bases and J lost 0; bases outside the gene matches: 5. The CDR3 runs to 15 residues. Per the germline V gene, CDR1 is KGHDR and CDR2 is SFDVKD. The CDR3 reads CATSAGDRSSYEQYF. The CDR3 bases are TGTGCCACCAGTGCCGGGGACAGGAGCTCCTACGAGCAGTACTTC.